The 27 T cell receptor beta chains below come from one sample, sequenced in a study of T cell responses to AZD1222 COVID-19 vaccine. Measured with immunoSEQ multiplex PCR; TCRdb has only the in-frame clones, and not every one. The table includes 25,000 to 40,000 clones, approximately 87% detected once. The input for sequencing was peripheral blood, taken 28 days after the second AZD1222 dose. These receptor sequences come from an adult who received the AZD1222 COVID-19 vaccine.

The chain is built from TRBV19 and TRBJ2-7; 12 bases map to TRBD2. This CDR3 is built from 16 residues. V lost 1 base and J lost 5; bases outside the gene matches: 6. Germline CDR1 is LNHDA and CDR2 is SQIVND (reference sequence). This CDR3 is CASSIGPSGGANEQYF. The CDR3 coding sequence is TGTGCCAGTAGTATAGGTCCTAGCGGGGGGGCGAACGAGCAGTACTTC.

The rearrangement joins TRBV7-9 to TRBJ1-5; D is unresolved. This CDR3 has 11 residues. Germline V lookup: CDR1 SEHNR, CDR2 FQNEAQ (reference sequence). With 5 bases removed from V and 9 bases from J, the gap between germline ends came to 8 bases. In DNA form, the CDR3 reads TGTGCCAGCAGCCTCGACGGGCCCCAGCATTTT. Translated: CASSLDGPQHF.

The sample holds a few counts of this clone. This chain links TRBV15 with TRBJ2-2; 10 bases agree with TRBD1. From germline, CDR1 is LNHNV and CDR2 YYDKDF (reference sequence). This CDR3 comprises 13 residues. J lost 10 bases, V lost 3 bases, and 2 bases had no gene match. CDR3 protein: CATSRTGGEELFF. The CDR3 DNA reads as TGTGCCACCAGCAGGACAGGGGGCGAGGAGCTGTTTTTT. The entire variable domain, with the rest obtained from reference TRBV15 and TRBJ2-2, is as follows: DAMVIQNPRYQVTQFGKPVTLSCSQTLNHNVMYWYQQKSSQAPKLLFHYYDKDFNNEADTPDNFQSRRPNTSFCFLDIRSPGLGDTAMYLCATSRTGGEELFFGEGSRLTVL.

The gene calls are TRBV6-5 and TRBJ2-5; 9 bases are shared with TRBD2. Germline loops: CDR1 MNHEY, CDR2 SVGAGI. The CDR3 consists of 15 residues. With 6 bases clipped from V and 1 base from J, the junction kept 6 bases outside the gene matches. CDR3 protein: CASRLSGGLQETQYF. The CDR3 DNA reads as TGTGCCAGCAGACTAAGCGGGGGGCTCCAAGAGACCCAGTACTTC.

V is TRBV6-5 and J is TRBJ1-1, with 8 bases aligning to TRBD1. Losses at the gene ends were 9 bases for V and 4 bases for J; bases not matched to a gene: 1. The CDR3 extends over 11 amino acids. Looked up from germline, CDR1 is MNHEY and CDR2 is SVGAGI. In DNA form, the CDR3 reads TGTGCCAGTACAGGGGGCACTGAAGCTTTCTTT. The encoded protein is CASTGGTEAFF.

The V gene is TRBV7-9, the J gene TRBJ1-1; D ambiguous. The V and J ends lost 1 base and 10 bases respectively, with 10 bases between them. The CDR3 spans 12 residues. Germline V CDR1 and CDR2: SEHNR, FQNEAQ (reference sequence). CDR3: CASSLEGRAAFF. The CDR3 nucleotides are TGTGCCAGCAGCTTAGAGGGTCGGGCAGCTTTCTTT.

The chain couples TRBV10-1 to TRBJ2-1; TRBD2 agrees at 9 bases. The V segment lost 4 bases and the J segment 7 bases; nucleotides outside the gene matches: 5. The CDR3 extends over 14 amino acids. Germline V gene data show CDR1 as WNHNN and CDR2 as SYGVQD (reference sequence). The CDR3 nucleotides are TGCGCCAGCAGTGCCCGGCGGGGGGGGAATGAGCAGTTCTTC. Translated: CASSARRGGNEQFF.

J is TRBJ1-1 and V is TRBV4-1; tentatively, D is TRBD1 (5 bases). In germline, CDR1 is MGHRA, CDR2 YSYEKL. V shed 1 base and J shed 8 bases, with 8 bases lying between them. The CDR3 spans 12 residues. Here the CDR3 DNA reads TGCGCCAGCAGCCAAGCAGGGAAGGAAGCTTTCTTT. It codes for CASSQAGKEAFF.

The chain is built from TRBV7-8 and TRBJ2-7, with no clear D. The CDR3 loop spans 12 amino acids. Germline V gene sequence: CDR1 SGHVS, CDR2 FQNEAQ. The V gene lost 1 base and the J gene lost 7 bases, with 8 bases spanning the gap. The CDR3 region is CASSLVVGEQYF. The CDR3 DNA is TGTGCCAGCAGCTTAGTTGTAGGGGAGCAGTACTTC.

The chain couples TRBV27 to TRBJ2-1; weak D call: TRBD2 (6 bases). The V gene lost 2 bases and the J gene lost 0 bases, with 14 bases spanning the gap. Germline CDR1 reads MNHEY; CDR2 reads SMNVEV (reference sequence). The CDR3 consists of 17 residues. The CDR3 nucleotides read TGTGCCAGCAGTTTACGCGGGGACCCCCTCTCCTACAATGAGCAGTTCTTC. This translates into CASSLRGDPLSYNEQFF.

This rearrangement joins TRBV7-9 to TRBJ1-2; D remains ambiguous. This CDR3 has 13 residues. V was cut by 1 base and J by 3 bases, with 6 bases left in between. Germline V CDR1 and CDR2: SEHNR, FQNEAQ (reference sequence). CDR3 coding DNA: TGTGCCAGCAGCTTAGAGCAGGACTATGGCTACACCTTC. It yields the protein CASSLEQDYGYTF. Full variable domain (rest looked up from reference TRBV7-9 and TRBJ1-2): DTGVSQNPRHKITKRGQNVTFRCDPISEHNRLYWYRQTLGQGPEFLTYFQNEAQLEKSRLLSDRFSAERPKGSFSTLEIQRTEQGDSAMYLCASSLEQDYGYTFGSGTRLTVV.

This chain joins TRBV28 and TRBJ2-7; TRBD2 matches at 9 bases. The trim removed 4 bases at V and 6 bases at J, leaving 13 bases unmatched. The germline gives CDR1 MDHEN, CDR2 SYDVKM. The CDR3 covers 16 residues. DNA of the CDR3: TGTGCCAGCAGTTCACCCGGGACTAGCTCTTTCCTCGAGCAGTACTTC. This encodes CASSSPGTSSFLEQYF. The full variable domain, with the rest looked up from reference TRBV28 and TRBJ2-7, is DVKVTQSSRYLVKRTGEKVFLECVQDMDHENMFWYRQDPGLGLRLIYFSYDVKMKEKGDIPEGYSVSREKKERFSLILESASTNQTSMYLCASSSPGTSSFLEQYFGPGTRLTVT.

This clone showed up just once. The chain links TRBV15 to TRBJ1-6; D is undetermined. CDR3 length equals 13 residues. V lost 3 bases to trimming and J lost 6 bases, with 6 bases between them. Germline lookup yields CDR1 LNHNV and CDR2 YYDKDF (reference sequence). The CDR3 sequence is CATSSEFNSPLHF. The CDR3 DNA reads TGTGCCACCAGCAGCGAATTTAATTCACCCCTCCACTTT.

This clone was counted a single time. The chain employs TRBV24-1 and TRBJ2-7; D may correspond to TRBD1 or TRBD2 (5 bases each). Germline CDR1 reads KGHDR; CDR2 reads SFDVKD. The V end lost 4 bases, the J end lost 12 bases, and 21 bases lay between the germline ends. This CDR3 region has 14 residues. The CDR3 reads CATSEARDGPRRYF. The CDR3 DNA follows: TGTGCCACCAGTGAAGCCCGGGACGGACCAAGGAGGTACTTC.

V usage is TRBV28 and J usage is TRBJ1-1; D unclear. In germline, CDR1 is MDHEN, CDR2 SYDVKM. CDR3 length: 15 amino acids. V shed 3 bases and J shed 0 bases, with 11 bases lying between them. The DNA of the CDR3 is TGTGCCAGCAGTTTGGGCGGGATGATGAACACTGAAGCTTTCTTT. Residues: CASSLGGMMNTEAFF.

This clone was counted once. In nucleotides, the CDR3 is TGTGCCAGCAGTATCTATATGGCAGGGGGATACGAGCAGTACTTC. Its translation: CASSIYMAGGYEQYF. This chain links TRBV25-1 with TRBJ2-7, with 7 bases fitting TRBD1. CDR1 MGHDK and CDR2 SYGVNS come from the germline V gene. The CDR3 length is 15 residues. V shed 5 bases and J 4 bases; nucleotides not matched to a gene: 11.

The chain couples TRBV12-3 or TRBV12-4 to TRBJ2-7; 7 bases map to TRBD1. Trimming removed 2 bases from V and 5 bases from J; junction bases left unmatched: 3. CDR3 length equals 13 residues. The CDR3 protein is CASSLRDRDEQYF. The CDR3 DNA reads TGTGCCAGCAGTTTAAGGGACAGAGACGAGCAGTACTTC.

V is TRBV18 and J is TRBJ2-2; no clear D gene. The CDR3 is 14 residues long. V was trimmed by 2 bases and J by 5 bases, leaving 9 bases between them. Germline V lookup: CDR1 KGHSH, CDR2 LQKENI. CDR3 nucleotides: TGTGCCAGCTCACCAAGTCAGGCGACCGGGGAGCTGTTTTTT. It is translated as CASSPSQATGELFF.

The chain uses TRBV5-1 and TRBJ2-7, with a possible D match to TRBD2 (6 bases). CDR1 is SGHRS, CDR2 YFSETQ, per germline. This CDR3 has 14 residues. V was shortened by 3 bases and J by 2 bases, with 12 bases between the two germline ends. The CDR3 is CASSWDWDPYEQYF. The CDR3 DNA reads TGCGCCAGCAGCTGGGACTGGGACCCCTACGAGCAGTACTTC.

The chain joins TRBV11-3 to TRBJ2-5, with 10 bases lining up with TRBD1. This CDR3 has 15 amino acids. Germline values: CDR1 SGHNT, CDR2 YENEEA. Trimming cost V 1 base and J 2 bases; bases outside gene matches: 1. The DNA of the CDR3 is TGTGCCAGCAGCTTAGGGACAGGGGGTCAAGAGACCCAGTACTTC. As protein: CASSLGTGGQETQYF.

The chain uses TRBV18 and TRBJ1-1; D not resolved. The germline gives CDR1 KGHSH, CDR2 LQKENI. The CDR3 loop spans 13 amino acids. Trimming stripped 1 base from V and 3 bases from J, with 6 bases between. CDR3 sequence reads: CASSPLRYTEAFF. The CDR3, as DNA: TGTGCCAGCTCACCACTCAGATACACTGAAGCTTTCTTT.

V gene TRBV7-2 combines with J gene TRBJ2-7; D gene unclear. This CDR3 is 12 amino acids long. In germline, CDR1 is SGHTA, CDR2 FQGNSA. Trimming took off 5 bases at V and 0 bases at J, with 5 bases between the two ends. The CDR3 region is CASSSTSYEQYF. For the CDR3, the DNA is TGTGCCAGCAGCAGTACCTCCTACGAGCAGTACTTC.

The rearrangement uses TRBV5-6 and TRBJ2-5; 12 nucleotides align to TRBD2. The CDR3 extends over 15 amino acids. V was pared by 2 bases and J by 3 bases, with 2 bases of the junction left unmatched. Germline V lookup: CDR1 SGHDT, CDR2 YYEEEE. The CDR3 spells CASSFTSGGKETQYF. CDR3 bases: TGTGCCAGCAGCTTCACTAGCGGGGGGAAAGAGACCCAGTACTTC.

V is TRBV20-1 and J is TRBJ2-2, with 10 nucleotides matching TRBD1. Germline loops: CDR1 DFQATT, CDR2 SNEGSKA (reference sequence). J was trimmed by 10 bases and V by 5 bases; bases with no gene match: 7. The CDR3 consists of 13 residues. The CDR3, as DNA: TGCAGTGCTCGTGGACAGGGGGGCACGGAGCTGTTTTTT. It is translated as CSARGQGGTELFF.

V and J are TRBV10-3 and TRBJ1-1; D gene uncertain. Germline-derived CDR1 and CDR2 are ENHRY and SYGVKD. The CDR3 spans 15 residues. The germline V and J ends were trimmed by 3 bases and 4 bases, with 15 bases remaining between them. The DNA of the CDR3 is TGTGCCATCAGTGAAAAGGTCGAAGGGAGCACTGAAGCTTTCTTT. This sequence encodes CAISEKVEGSTEAFF.

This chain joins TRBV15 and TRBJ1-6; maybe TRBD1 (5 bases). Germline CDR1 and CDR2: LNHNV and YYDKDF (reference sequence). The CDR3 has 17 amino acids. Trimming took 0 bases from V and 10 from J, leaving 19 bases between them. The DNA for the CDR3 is TGTGCCACCAGCAGAGATCTCGGTGGAGGGGCTGGATCACCCCTCCACTTT. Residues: CATSRDLGGGAGSPLHF. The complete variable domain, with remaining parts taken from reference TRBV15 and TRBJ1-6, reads DAMVIQNPRYQVTQFGKPVTLSCSQTLNHNVMYWYQQKSSQAPKLLFHYYDKDFNNEADTPDNFQSRRPNTSFCFLDIRSPGLGDTAMYLCATSRDLGGGAGSPLHFGNGTRLTVT.

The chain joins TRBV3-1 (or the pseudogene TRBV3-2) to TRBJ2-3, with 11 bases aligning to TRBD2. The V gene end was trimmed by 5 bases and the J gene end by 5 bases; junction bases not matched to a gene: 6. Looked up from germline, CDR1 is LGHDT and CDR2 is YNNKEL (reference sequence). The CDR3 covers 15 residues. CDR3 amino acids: CASSGSGGVRDTQYF. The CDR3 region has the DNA TGTGCCAGCAGCGGTAGCGGGGGGGTCCGAGATACGCAGTATTTT.